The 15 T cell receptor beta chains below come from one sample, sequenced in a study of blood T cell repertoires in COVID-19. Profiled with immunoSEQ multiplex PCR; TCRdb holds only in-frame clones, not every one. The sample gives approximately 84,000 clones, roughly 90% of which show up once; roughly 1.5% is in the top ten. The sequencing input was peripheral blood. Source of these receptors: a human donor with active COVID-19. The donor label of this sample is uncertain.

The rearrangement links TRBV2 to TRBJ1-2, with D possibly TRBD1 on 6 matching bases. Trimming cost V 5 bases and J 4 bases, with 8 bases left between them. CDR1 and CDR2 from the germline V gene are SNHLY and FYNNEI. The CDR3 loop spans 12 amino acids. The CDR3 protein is CASSRTAYGYTF. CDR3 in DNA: TGTGCCAGCAGTAGGACAGCCTATGGCTACACCTTC.

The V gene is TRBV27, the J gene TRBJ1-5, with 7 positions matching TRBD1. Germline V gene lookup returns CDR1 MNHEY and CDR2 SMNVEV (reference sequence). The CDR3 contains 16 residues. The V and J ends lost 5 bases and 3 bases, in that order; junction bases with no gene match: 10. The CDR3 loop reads CASSPIGQAYNQPQHF. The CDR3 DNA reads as TGTGCCAGCAGTCCCATCGGACAGGCCTACAATCAGCCCCAGCATTTT.

The CDR3 coding sequence is TGTGCCAGCAGCGAACGACTGAGCTCTGGAAACACCATATATTTT. It is translated as CASSERLSSGNTIYF. The gene calls are TRBV25-1 and TRBJ1-3; D unclear. This CDR3 is 15 amino acids long. V was shortened by 6 bases and J by 0 bases, with 12 bases between the two germline ends. Germline CDR1 and CDR2: MGHDK and SYGVNS.

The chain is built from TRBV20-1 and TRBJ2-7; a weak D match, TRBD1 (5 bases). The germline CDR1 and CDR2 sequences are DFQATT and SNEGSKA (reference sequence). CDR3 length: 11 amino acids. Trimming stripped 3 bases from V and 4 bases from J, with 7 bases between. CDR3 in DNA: TGCAGTGCTAGTCAGGGTTACGAGCAGTACTTC. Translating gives CSASQGYEQYF.

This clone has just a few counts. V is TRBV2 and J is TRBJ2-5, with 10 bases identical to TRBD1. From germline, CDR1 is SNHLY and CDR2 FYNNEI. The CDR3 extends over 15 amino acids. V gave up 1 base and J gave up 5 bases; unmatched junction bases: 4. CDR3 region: CASSEDRTGGETQYF. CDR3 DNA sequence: TGTGCCAGCAGTGAAGACAGGACAGGGGGGGAGACCCAGTACTTC. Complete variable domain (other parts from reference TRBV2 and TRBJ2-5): EPEVTQTPSHQVTQMGQEVILRCVPISNHLYFYWYRQILGQKVEFLVSFYNNEISEKSEIFDDQFSVERPDGSNFTLKIRSTKLEDSAMYFCASSEDRTGGETQYFGPGTRLLVL.

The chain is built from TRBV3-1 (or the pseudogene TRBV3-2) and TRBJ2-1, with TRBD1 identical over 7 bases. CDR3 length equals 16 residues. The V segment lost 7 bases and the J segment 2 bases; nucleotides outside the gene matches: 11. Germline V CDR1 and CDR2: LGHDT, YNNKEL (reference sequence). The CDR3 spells CASKGAWWGTYNEQFF. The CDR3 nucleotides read TGTGCCAGCAAGGGGGCCTGGTGGGGGACCTACAATGAGCAGTTCTTC.

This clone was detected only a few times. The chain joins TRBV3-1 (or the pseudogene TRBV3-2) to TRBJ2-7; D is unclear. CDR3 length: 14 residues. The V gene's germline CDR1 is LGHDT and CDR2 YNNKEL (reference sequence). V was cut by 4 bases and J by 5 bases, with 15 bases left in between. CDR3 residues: CASSLSTAVHEQYF. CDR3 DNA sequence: TGTGCCAGCAGCCTTTCCACAGCTGTCCACGAGCAGTACTTC.

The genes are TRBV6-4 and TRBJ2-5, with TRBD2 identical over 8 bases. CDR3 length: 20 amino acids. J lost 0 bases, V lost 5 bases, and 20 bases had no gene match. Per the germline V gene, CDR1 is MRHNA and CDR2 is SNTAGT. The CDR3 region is CASSRPRAGGTEFYQETQYF. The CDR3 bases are TGTGCCAGCAGTCGCCCAAGGGCGGGGGGAACCGAATTTTACCAAGAGACCCAGTACTTC.

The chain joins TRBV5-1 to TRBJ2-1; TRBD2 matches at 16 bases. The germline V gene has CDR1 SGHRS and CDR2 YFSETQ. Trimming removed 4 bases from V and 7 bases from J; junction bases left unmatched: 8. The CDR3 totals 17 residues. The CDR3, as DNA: TGCGCCAGCAGCCCGGGGACTAGCGGGGGGGCTTCAAATGAGCAGTTCTTC. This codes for CASSPGTSGGASNEQFF.

In nucleotides, the CDR3 is TGCGCCAGCAGCTTGGATGGACAGGGGTATGGCTACACCTTC. As protein: CASSLDGQGYGYTF. The rearrangement uses TRBV5-1 and TRBJ1-2; 9 positions agree with TRBD1. The CDR3 covers 14 residues. J was trimmed by 5 bases and V by 0 bases; bases with no gene match: 2. The germline gives CDR1 SGHRS, CDR2 YFSETQ.

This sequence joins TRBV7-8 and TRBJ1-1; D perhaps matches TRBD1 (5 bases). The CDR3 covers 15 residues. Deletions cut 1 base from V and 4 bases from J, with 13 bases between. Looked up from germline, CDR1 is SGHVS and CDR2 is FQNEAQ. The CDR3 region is CASSLVQGGSTEAFF. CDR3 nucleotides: TGTGCCAGCAGCTTAGTGCAGGGAGGGAGCACTGAAGCTTTCTTT.

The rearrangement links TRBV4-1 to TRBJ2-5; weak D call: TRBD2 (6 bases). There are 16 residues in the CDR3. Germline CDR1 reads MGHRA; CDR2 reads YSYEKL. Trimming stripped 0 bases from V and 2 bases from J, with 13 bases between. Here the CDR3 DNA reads TGCGCCAGCAGCCAAGATTCGGGACTGATACAAGAGACCCAGTACTTC. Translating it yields CASSQDSGLIQETQYF.

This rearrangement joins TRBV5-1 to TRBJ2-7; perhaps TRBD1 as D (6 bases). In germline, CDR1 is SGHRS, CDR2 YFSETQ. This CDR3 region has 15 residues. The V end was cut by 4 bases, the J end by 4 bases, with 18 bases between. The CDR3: CASSISTGWPYEQYF. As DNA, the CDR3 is TGCGCCAGCAGCATTTCTACAGGGTGGCCGTACGAGCAGTACTTC.

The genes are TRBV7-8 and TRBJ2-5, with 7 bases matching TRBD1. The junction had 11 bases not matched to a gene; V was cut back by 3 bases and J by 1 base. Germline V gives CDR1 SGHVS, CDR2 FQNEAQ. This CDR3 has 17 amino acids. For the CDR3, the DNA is TGTGCCAGCAGCTTCAAAACGTTCCGGGACAGCCAAGAGACCCAGTACTTC. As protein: CASSFKTFRDSQETQYF.

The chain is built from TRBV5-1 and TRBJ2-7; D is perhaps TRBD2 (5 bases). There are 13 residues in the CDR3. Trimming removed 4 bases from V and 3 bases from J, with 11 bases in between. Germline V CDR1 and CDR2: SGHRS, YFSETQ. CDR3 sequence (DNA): TGCGCCAGCAGCCGGGGATCCTTCTACGAGCAGTACTTC. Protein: CASSRGSFYEQYF.